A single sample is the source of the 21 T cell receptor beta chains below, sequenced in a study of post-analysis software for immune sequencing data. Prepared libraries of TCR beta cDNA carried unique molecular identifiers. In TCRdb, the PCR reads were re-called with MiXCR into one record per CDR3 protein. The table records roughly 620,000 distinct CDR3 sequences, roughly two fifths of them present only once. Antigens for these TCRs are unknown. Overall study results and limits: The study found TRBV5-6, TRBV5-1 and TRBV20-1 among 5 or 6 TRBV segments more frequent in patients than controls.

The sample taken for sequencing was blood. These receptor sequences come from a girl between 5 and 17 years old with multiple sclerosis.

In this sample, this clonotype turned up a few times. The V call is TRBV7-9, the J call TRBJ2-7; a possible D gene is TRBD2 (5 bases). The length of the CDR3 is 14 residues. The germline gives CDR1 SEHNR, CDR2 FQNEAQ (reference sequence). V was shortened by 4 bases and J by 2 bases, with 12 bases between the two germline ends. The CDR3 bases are TGTGCCAGCAGCTCCGTGGAGGTTACCTACGAGCAGTACTTC. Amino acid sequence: CASSSVEVTYEQYF.

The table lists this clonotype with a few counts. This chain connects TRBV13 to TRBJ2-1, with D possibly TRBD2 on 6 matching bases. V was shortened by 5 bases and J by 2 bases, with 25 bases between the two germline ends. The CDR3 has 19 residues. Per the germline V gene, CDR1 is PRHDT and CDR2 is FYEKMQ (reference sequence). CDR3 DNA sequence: TGTGCCAGCAGCCCCCCAAGGGTTAGCGGCTACCACACCTACAATGAGCAGTTCTTC. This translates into CASSPPRVSGYHTYNEQFF.

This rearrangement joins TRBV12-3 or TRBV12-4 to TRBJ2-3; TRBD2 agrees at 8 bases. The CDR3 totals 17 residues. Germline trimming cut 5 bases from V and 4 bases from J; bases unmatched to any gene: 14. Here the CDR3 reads CASSVSRGAQLADTQYF. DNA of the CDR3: TGTGCCAGCAGTGTCTCGCGGGGGGCTCAATTGGCAGATACGCAGTATTTT.

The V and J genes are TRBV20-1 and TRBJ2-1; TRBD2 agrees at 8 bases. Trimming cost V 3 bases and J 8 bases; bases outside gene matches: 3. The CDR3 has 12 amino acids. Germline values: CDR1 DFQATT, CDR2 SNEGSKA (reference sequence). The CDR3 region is CSARKAGDEQFF. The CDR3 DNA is TGCAGTGCTAGGAAAGCGGGAGATGAGCAGTTCTTC.

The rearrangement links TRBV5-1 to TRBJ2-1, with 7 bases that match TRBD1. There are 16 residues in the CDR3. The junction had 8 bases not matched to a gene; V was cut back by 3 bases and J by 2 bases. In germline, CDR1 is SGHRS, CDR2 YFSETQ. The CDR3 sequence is CASSSRPGQTYNEQFF. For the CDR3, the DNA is TGCGCCAGCAGCTCGAGGCCGGGACAGACCTACAATGAGCAGTTCTTC.

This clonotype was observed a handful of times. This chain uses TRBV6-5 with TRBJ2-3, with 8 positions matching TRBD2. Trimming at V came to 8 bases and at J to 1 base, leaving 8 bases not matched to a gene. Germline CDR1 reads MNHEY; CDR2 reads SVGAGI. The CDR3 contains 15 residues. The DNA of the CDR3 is TGTGCCAGCGGAGGGTGGCGGGAGGGCACAGATACGCAGTATTTT. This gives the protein CASGGWREGTDTQYF.

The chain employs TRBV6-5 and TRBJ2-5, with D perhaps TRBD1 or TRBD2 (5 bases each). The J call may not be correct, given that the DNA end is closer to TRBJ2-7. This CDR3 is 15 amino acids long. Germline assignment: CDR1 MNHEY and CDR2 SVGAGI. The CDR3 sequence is CASSPTPGPTYEQYF. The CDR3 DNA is TGTGCCAGCAGTCCGACTCCGGGACCAACCTACGAGCAGTACTTC.

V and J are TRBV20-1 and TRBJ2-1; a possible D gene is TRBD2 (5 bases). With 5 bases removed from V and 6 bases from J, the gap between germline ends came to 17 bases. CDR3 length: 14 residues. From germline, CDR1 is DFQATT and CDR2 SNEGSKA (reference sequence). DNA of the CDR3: TGCAGTGCTTGGGAAAAGCGGCCCCCCAATGAGCAGTTCTTC. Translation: CSAWEKRPPNEQFF.

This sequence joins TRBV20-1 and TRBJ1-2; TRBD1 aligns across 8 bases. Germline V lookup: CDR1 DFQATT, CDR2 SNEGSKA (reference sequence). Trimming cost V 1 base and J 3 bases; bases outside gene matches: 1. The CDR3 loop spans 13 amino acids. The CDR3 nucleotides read TGCAGTGCTAGAGTACAGGGGGACTATGGCTACACCTTC. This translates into CSARVQGDYGYTF.

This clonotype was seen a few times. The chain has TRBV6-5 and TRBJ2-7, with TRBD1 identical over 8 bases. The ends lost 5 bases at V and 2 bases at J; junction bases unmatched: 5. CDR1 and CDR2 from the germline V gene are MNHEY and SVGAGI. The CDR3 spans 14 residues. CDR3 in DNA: TGTGCCAGCAGTCACCCGGACAGGGCCTACGAGCAGTACTTC. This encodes CASSHPDRAYEQYF.

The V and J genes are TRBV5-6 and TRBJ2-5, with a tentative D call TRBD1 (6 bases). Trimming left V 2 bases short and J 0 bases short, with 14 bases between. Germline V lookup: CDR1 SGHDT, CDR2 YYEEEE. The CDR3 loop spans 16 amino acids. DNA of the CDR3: TGTGCCAGCAGCTTAGGACAGACCCCGTACCAAGAGACCCAGTACTTC. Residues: CASSLGQTPYQETQYF.

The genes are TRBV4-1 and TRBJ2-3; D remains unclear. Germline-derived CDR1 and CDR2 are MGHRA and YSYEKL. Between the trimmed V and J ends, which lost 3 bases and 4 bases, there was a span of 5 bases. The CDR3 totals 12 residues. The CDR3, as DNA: TGCGCCAGCAGCCACCCGGCAGATACGCAGTATTTT. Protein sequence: CASSHPADTQYF.

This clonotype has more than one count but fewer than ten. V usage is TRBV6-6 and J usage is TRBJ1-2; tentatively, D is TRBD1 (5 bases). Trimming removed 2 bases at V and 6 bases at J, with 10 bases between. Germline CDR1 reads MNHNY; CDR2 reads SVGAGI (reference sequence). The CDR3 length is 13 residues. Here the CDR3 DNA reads TGTGCCAGCAGTTACGTGGTGGGGGATGGCTACACCTTC. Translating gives CASSYVVGDGYTF.

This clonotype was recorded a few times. CDR3 protein: CASSEGRGQTTDTQYF. In DNA, the CDR3 is TGTGCCAGCAGTGAGGGGAGGGGACAGACCACAGATACGCAGTATTTT. The V gene is TRBV12-3 or TRBV12-4, the J gene TRBJ2-3; either TRBD1 or TRBD2 may supply D (7 bases each). Trimming removed 5 bases at V and 2 bases at J, with 17 bases between. The CDR3 has 16 amino acids.

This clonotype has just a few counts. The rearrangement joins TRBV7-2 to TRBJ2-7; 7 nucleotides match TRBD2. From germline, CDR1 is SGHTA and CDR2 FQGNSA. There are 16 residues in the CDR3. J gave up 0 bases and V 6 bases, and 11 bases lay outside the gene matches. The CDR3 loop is CASSRGAAGLSYEQYF. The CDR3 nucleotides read TGTGCCAGCAGTCGAGGGGCAGCGGGACTCTCCTACGAGCAGTACTTC.

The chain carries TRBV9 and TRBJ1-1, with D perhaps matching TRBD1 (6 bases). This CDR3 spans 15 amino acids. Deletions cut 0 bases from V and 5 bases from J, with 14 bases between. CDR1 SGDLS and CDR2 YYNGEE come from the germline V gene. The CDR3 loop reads CASSVAPDSQTEAFF. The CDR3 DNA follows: TGTGCCAGCAGCGTAGCCCCGGACAGTCAGACTGAAGCTTTCTTT.

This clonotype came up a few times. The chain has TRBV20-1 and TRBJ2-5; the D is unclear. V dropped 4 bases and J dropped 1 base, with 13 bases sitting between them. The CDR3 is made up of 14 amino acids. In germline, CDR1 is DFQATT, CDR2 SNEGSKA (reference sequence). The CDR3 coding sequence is TGCAGTGCTAACACCGCCGGCTTCCAAGAGACCCAGTACTTC. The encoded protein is CSANTAGFQETQYF.

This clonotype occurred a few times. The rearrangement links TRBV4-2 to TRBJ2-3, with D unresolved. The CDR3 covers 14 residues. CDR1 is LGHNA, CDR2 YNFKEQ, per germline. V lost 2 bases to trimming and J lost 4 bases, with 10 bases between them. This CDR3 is CASSQPQAADTQYF. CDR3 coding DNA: TGTGCCAGCAGCCAACCCCAAGCTGCAGATACGCAGTATTTT.

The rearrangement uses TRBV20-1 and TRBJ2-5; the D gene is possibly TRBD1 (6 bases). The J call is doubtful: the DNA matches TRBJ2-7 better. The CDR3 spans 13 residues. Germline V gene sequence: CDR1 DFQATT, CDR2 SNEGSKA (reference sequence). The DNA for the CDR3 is TGCAGTGCTAGAGCAACAGGGACCTACGAGCAGTACTTC. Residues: CSARATGTYEQYF.

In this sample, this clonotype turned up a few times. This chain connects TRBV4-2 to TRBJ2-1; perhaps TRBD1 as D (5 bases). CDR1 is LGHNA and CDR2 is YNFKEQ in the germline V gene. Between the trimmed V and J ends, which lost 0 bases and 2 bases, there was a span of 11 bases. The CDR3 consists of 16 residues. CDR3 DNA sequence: TGTGCCAGCAGCCAAGAAGCTCAGGGAACCTACAATGAGCAGTTCTTC. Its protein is CASSQEAQGTYNEQFF.

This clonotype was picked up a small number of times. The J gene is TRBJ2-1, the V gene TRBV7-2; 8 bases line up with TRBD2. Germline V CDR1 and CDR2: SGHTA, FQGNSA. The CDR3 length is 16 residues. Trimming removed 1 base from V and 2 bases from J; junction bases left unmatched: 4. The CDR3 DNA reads TGTGCCAGCAGCTTAGTAGGTAGCGGGGCCTACAATGAGCAGTTCTTC. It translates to CASSLVGSGAYNEQFF.